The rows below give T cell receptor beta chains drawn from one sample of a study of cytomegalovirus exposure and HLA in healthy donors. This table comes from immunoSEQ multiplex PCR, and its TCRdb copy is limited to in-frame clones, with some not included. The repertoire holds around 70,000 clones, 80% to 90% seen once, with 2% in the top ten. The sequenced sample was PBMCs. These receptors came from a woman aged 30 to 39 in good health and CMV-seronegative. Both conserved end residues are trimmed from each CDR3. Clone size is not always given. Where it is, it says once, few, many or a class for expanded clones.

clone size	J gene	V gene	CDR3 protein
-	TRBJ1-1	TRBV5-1	ASSLGLMNTEAF
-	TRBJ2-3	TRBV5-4	ASSSGTSGRRTDTQY
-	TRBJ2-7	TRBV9	ASSVESGSSYEQY
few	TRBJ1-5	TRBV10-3	ASQTTDNQPQH
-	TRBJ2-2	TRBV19	ASSTGSGRSGELF
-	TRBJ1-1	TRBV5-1	ASSLVQTNTEAF
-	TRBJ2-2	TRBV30	AWSPPKRNTGELF
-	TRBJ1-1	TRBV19	ASSSTANTEAF
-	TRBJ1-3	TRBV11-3	ASSWTGQTGNTIY
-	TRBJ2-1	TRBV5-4	ASSIDRGLYNEQF
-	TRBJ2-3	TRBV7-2	ASSVHSSSDTQY
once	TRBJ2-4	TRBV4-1	ASSPWQGNQNIQY
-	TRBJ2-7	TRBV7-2	ASSLAGVIEQY
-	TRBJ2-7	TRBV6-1	ASSEQSGSSYEQY
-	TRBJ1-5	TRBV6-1	ASSQGYNQPQH
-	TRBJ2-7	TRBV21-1	ASSKDNRRPRLDLFSYEQY
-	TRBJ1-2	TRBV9	ASSVEPGQGLFYGYT
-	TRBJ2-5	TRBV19	ASSIGTSGSQETQY
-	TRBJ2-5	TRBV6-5	ASTRAGGGGEQY
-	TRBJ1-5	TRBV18	ASSNGESNQPQH
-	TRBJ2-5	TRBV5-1	ASSLVQGGETQY
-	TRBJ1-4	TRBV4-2	ASSQDIGGRDRGEKLF
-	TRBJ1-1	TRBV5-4	ASSRGQGDGAF
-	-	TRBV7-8	ASGTGTGVNEQY
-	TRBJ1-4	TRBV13	ASSLDGGDEKLF
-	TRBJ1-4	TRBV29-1	SAEAGGKLF
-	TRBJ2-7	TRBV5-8	ASSYRQGAYEQY
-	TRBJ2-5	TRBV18	ASSQGGGGRETQY
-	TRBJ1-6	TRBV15	ATSRDRDSPLH
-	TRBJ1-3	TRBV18	ASSPAVGTLGNTIY
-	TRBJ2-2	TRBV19	ASSTTGGNTGELF
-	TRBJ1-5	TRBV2	ASSDVYRGQPQH
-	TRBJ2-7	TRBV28	ATFFQGYEQY
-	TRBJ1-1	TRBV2	ASTQGQGNTEAF
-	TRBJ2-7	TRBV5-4	ASSSGTSGRDEQY
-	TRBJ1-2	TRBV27	ASSSRDREDYGYT
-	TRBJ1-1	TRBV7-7	ASSQNRGAEAF
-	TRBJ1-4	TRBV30	ASDRSNEKLF
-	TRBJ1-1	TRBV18	ASSPGTGGEAF
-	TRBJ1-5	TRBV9	ASSVSQGAGQPQH
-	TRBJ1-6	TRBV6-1	ASSEGGQGEASPLH